Below, 15 T cell receptor beta chains from the same sample are listed, as sequenced in a study of CD8 T cells in ankylosing spondylitis. These receptors have no known antigen. Study-wide results and caveats: Apparently characteristic of ankylosing spondylitis blood was a TCR beta motif (fewer than 10 highly homologous variants).

MiXCR, applied by TCRdb to the 5' RACE reads, yields one record per CDR3 protein. The sample lists roughly 490,000 distinct CDR3 sequences, 5.3% seen once, with 3% to 4.5% in the top ten. The specimen was blood, either unsorted or a sorted T cell fraction (not recorded which). Every receptor here comes from a male donor with ankylosing spondylitis.

This clonotype was observed many times. The DNA for the CDR3 is TGTGCCAGCAGCTTACAGGGGCCCGCAGATACGCAGTATTTT. Translating it yields CASSLQGPADTQYF. This rearrangement joins TRBV7-9 to TRBJ2-3; tentative D call: TRBD1 (6 bases). CDR1 SEHNR and CDR2 FQNEAQ come from the germline V gene (reference sequence). The CDR3 loop spans 14 amino acids. V was trimmed by 2 bases and J by 4 bases, leaving 10 bases between them.

The rearrangement uses TRBV20-1 and TRBJ2-5, with TRBD2 identical over 12 bases. Looked up from germline, CDR1 is DFQATT and CDR2 is SNEGSKA (reference sequence). The CDR3 sequence is 14 residues long. V gave up 3 bases and J gave up 4 bases; unmatched junction bases: 3. The CDR3 DNA sequence: TGCAGTGCTAGTTCTAGCGGGAGGGTAGAGACCCAGTACTTC. Translation gives CSASSSGRVETQYF.

At least ten counts were recorded for this clonotype. CDR3: CASSQAGTGTFQSYEQYF. In nucleotides, the CDR3 is TGTGCCAGCAGCCAGGCCGGGACGGGAACCTTTCAATCCTACGAGCAGTACTTC. The rearrangement links TRBV4-2 to TRBJ2-7; D could derive from TRBD1 or TRBD2 (5 bases each). CDR3 length: 18 amino acids. Trimming shortened V by 3 bases and J by 1 base, and 22 bases separated the two germline ends. The germline CDR1 and CDR2 sequences are LGHNA and YNFKEQ.

Ten or more counts support this clonotype. The chain couples TRBV11-2 to TRBJ1-1; D unresolved. Trimming took off 4 bases at V and 6 bases at J, with 9 bases between the two ends. The CDR3 totals 12 residues. Germline V lookup: CDR1 SGHAT, CDR2 FQNNGV. The CDR3 sequence is CASSYLGAEAFF. Here the CDR3 DNA reads TGTGCCAGCAGCTACCTCGGGGCTGAAGCTTTCTTT.

This clonotype was detected a few times. The chain carries TRBV20-1 and TRBJ2-1; TRBD2 might be the D (5 bases). The CDR3 totals 13 residues. Germline CDR1 and CDR2: DFQATT and SNEGSKA (reference sequence). V lost 7 bases to trimming and J lost 3 bases, with 13 bases between them. This CDR3 reads CSVHGEVYNEQFF. The CDR3 DNA follows: TGCAGTGTCCACGGGGAAGTCTACAATGAGCAGTTCTTC.

This clonotype was observed many times. The rearrangement uses TRBV29-1 and TRBJ1-1, with a tentative D call TRBD1 (6 bases). Germline CDR1 is SQVTM and CDR2 is ANQGSEA. This CDR3 has 13 residues. The germline V and J ends were trimmed by 7 bases and 1 base, with 13 bases remaining between them. CDR3 sequence: CSERTDPNTEAFF. CDR3 DNA sequence: TGCAGCGAAAGGACAGACCCGAACACTGAAGCTTTCTTT.

CDR3 nucleotides: TGCGCCAGCAGCGTACTAGCGGGTCCTTCCTACGAGCAGTACTTC. Protein sequence: CASSVLAGPSYEQYF. This chain uses TRBV4-3 with TRBJ2-7; TRBD2 agrees at 9 bases. From germline, CDR1 is LGHNA and CDR2 YSLEER. V trimming: 5 bases; J trimming: 1 base; junction bases outside the gene matches: 6. The CDR3 runs to 15 residues.

This clonotype was seen repeatedly, ten times or more. The CDR3 nucleotides read TGTGCCAGCAGCCACGGTAATCAGCCCCAGCATTTT. It is translated as CASSHGNQPQHF. The chain is built from TRBV7-9 and TRBJ1-5; the D is unclear. Germline V gene lookup returns CDR1 SEHNR and CDR2 FQNEAQ (reference sequence). This CDR3 has 12 amino acids. The V gene lost 5 bases and the J gene lost 4 bases, with 6 bases spanning the gap.

This clonotype was detected many times. The V call is TRBV5-1, the J call TRBJ2-7, with 8 nucleotides matching TRBD1. This CDR3 has 16 amino acids. Germline values: CDR1 SGHRS, CDR2 YFSETQ. The V segment lost 0 bases and the J segment 2 bases; nucleotides outside the gene matches: 7. CDR3 bases: TGCGCCAGCAGCTTGGACCGGGACAGGCCCACCTACGAGCAGTACTTC. This gives the protein CASSLDRDRPTYEQYF.

This clonotype was observed a handful of times. This chain joins TRBV4-3 and TRBJ1-5; perhaps TRBD1 as D (5 bases). With 0 bases removed from V and 7 bases from J, the gap between germline ends came to 13 bases. Germline loops: CDR1 LGHNA, CDR2 YSLEER. CDR3 size: 15 residues. The CDR3 region has the DNA TGCGCCAGCAGCCAAGAAGCTTCAGGGTACCAGCCCCAGCATTTT. Its translation: CASSQEASGYQPQHF.

This clonotype occurred many times. The genes are TRBV2 and TRBJ2-3; D remains unclear. Germline-derived CDR1 and CDR2 are SNHLY and FYNNEI. Trimming left V 8 bases short and J 0 bases short, with 15 bases between. The CDR3 has 15 amino acids. CDR3 loop: CASRTAILSTDTQYF. Here the CDR3 DNA reads TGTGCCAGCCGGACCGCTATTCTGAGCACAGATACGCAGTATTTT.

Many counts were recorded for this clonotype. The gene calls are TRBV12-3 or TRBV12-4 and TRBJ1-5; the D is unclear. V was pared by 2 bases and J by 0 bases, with 8 bases between. This CDR3 is 15 amino acids long. DNA for the CDR3: TGTGCCAGCAGTTTAAGGCCATATAGCAATCAGCCCCAGCATTTT. It codes for CASSLRPYSNQPQHF.

In this sample, this clonotype turned up many times. V and J are TRBV6-2 or TRBV6-3 and TRBJ2-7, with a possible D match to TRBD2 (6 bases). V lost 0 bases and J 5 bases, leaving 11 bases between the germline ends. The germline CDR1 and CDR2 sequences are MNHEY and SVGEGT. The CDR3 contains 14 residues. In nucleotides, the CDR3 is TGTGCCAGCAGTTACTCAGGAGGGCCCAACGAGCAGTACTTC. Translated, it gives CASSYSGGPNEQYF.

Many counts were recorded for this clonotype. The gene calls are TRBV20-1 and TRBJ2-5; the D gene is possibly TRBD1 (6 bases). The V end was cut by 3 bases, the J end by 7 bases, with 12 bases between. There are 12 residues in the CDR3. Germline assignment: CDR1 DFQATT and CDR2 SNEGSKA (reference sequence). CDR3 nucleotides: TGCAGTGCTAGGGGATTACAGGGGACCCAGTACTTC. Protein product: CSARGLQGTQYF.

This clonotype came up a few times. V and J are TRBV7-2 and TRBJ2-2, with D possibly TRBD2 on 5 matching bases. V was trimmed by 1 base and J by 3 bases, leaving 9 bases between them. CDR1 is SGHTA and CDR2 is FQGNSA in the germline V gene. The CDR3 consists of 15 residues. As DNA, the CDR3 is TGTGCCAGCAGCTTAGTGAGCGGCTACACCGGGGAGCTGTTTTTT. The encoded protein is CASSLVSGYTGELFF.